This TCR beta chain was sequenced during a study of OX40 agonist ivuxolimab in advanced cancers. Turning to the study itself: Every 2 weeks, patients received ivuxolimab intravenously, dosed at 0.01 to 10 mg/kg. Under the entry rules, prior anti-PD-1, anti-PD-L1 or anti-CTLA-4 therapy was allowed, and more than 35% had some.

The repertoire was sequenced with immunoSEQ multiplex PCR; TCRdb's copy has only in-frame clones and lacks some. The sample carries tens of thousands of clones, approximately 78% recorded once. Any history of autoimmune disease or systemic immunosuppression disqualified patients. Germline assignment: CDR1 GTSNPN and CDR2 SVGIG (reference sequence). V lost 3 bases to trimming and J lost 9 bases; unmatched junction nucleotides: 16. The CDR3 is 15 amino acids. This receptor was identified in an adult with an advanced solid tumor such as melanoma, head and neck, liver or kidney cancer. The V call is TRBV30, the J call TRBJ2-5; TRBD2 agrees at 7 bases. The sample here was CD4+ or CD8+ T cells sorted from blood, taken in a trial of the OX40 agonist ivuxolimab. For the CDR3, the DNA is TGTGCCTGGAGCCCCTCGGGGACTACCCCCAGGGCCCAGTACTTC. Residues: CAWSPSGTTPRAQYF.